Following are 19 T cell receptor beta chains from one sample sequenced in a study of OX40 agonist ivuxolimab in advanced cancers. TCRdb keeps only in-frame clones here, not all; method: immunoSEQ multiplex PCR. Among 25,000 or so clones listed, roughly 73% were seen once. The specimen comprised CD4+ or CD8+ T cells sorted from blood, sampled in a trial of the OX40 agonist ivuxolimab. These receptors were obtained from an adult with an advanced solid tumor such as melanoma, head and neck, liver or kidney cancer.

The V and J genes are TRBV9 and TRBJ2-3; 10 bases agree with TRBD2. Germline loops: CDR1 SGDLS, CDR2 YYNGEE. The CDR3 is 20 amino acids. J gave up 5 bases and V 2 bases, and 20 bases lay outside the gene matches. The CDR3 here is CASSVSGKMGTSELLDTQYF. CDR3 nucleotide sequence: TGTGCCAGCAGCGTTAGCGGGAAGATGGGGACTAGCGAGTTACTAGATACGCAGTATTTT.

The chain is built from TRBV5-5 and TRBJ2-7, with D tentatively TRBD2 (7 bases). Looked up from germline, CDR1 is SGHKS and CDR2 is YYEKEE (reference sequence). The CDR3 runs 15 residues. The V gene lost 1 base and the J gene lost 0 bases, with 11 bases spanning the gap. The CDR3, as DNA: TGTGCCAGCAGCTTGCGGGGGGCGAGCTCCTACGAGCAGTACTTC. This codes for CASSLRGASSYEQYF.

The V gene is TRBV7-2, the J gene TRBJ2-7; perhaps TRBD1 as D (5 bases). V shed 6 bases and J shed 0 bases, with 9 bases lying between them. The CDR3 is 13 residues long. Germline V lookup: CDR1 SGHTA, CDR2 FQGNSA. The CDR3 sequence is CASRTRVSYEQYF. The CDR3 DNA is TGTGCCAGCAGGACCAGGGTCTCCTACGAGCAGTACTTC.

This rearrangement joins TRBV7-9 to TRBJ1-2; 10 nucleotides line up with TRBD1. Germline V gene lookup returns CDR1 SEHNR and CDR2 FQNEAQ (reference sequence). Trimming took 3 bases from V and 3 from J; bases not matched to a gene: 1. The CDR3 contains 14 residues. The CDR3 sequence is CASSFGQGDYGYTF. DNA for the CDR3: TGTGCCAGCAGCTTCGGACAGGGGGACTATGGCTACACCTTC. The full variable domain, rest sourced from reference TRBV7-9 and TRBJ1-2, is DTGVSQNPRHKITKRGQNVTFRCDPISEHNRLYWYRQTLGQGPEFLTYFQNEAQLEKSRLLSDRFSAERPKGSFSTLEIQRTEQGDSAMYLCASSFGQGDYGYTFGSGTRLTVV.

V usage is TRBV18 and J usage is TRBJ1-2, with D possibly matching TRBD1 (6 bases). V gave up 3 bases and J gave up 3 bases, with 20 bases separating them. The CDR3 is 17 amino acids. CDR1 is KGHSH and CDR2 is LQKENI in the germline V gene. The DNA for the CDR3 is TGTGCCAGCTCACCCTCAGATTGGAACAGGGCCGACTATGGCTACACCTTC. The encoded protein is CASSPSDWNRADYGYTF.

V and J are TRBV5-1 and TRBJ2-6, with TRBD2 identical over 13 bases. Germline V gene lookup returns CDR1 SGHRS and CDR2 YFSETQ. This CDR3 is 21 amino acids long. Trimming took 4 bases from V and 0 from J; bases not matched to a gene: 13. This chain's CDR3 is CASSLGGGLAGYLSGANVLTF. The CDR3 region has the DNA TGCGCCAGCAGCCTGGGAGGGGGACTAGCGGGGTACCTCTCTGGGGCCAACGTCCTGACTTTC.

This sequence joins TRBV19 and TRBJ2-1, with D possibly being TRBD2 (6 bases). V was cut by 3 bases and J by 6 bases, with 15 bases left in between. The CDR3 is 15 residues long. Germline CDR1 LNHDA, CDR2 SQIVND (reference sequence). This chain's CDR3 is CASSMGGGLFNEQFF. The CDR3 coding sequence is TGTGCCAGTAGTATGGGTGGGGGGTTATTCAATGAGCAGTTCTTC.

V gene TRBV5-1 combines with J gene TRBJ2-3; unclear D gene. Trimming removed 0 bases at V and 4 bases at J, with 3 bases between. The germline gives CDR1 SGHRS, CDR2 YFSETQ. The CDR3 totals 12 residues. The CDR3 coding sequence is TGCGCCAGCAGCTTGGCGTCAGATACGCAGTATTTT. Translating gives CASSLASDTQYF. Using reference TRBV5-1 and TRBJ2-3 for the parts outside the CDR3, the full variable domain is KAGVTQTPRYLIKTRGQQVTLSCSPISGHRSVSWYQQTPGQGLQFLFEYFSETQRNKGNFPGRFSGRQFSNSRSEMNVSTLELGDSALYLCASSLASDTQYFGPGTRLTVL.

V is TRBV7-2 and J is TRBJ2-3; TRBD2 matches at 9 bases. The germline gives CDR1 SGHTA, CDR2 FQGNSA. Unmatched junction bases numbered 7, after V lost 5 bases and J lost 4 bases. This CDR3 contains 15 residues. This chain's CDR3 is CASSLSGGRADTQYF. In DNA form, the CDR3 reads TGTGCCAGCAGCCTCAGCGGGGGGCGTGCAGATACGCAGTATTTT.

Sample share makes this clone medium-sized (0.01 to 0.1%). The chain uses TRBV6-5 and TRBJ1-1; 8 nucleotides align to TRBD1. The CDR3 spans 14 residues. V lost 4 bases and J lost 11; bases outside the gene matches: 12. Germline V gives CDR1 MNHEY, CDR2 SVGAGI. CDR3 sequence (DNA): TGTGCCAGCAGTTGGACAGGGCCGAGATCCGGGGCTTTCTTT. It is translated as CASSWTGPRSGAFF.

The rearrangement links TRBV9 to TRBJ1-5; 8 bases are a match to TRBD1. This CDR3 contains 17 residues. The germline V gene has CDR1 SGDLS and CDR2 YYNGEE. V gave up 3 bases and J gave up 5 bases; unmatched junction bases: 13. The CDR3 sequence is CASSGGGRQGWDQPQHF. The CDR3 bases are TGTGCCAGCAGCGGAGGCGGCCGACAGGGGTGGGATCAGCCCCAGCATTTT. Supplemented by reference TRBV9 and TRBJ1-5, the full variable domain reads DSGVTQTPKHLITATGQRVTLRCSPRSGDLSVYWYQQSLDQGLQFLIQYYNGEERAKGNILERFSAQQFPDLHSELNLSSLELGDSALYFCASSGGGRQGWDQPQHFGDGTRLSIL.

Remarks on this clone: The junction shows a germline mismatch at one end, possibly a read error. The rearrangement joins TRBV6-1 to TRBJ2-5; possibly TRBD1 or TRBD2 for D (5 bases each). The germline CDR1 and CDR2 sequences are MNHNS and SASEGT. The CDR3 runs 18 residues. Here the CDR3 reads CAGSALTGPKPSQETQYF. Here the CDR3 DNA reads TGTGCCGGCAGTGCCCTCACGGGACCCAAGCCATCCCAAGAGACCCAGTACTTC.

The chain is built from TRBV19 and TRBJ1-1; 9 bases align to TRBD1. V lost 8 bases, J lost 1 base, and 5 bases stayed unmatched. Germline V gene sequence: CDR1 LNHDA, CDR2 SQIVND (reference sequence). The CDR3 length is 14 residues. The DNA of the CDR3 is TGTGCCAGTTTCGACAGGGGGGAGAACACTGAAGCTTTCTTT. It translates to CASFDRGENTEAFF.

The chain is built from TRBV6-6 and TRBJ2-7, with 9 bases that match TRBD1. J lost 2 bases, V lost 8 bases, and 7 bases had no gene match. Looked up from germline, CDR1 is MNHNY and CDR2 is SVGAGI (reference sequence). The CDR3 has 14 residues. CDR3 DNA sequence: TGTGCCAGCGAGGGACAGGGACCCACCTACGAGCAGTACTTC. It is translated as CASEGQGPTYEQYF.

The V gene is TRBV7-2, the J gene TRBJ1-5, with a possible D match to TRBD1 (6 bases). The CDR3 is 14 residues long. Germline V gives CDR1 SGHTA, CDR2 FQGNSA. V was pared by 3 bases and J by 7 bases, with 13 bases between. In DNA, the CDR3 is TGTGCCAGCAGCTTGGGTCTTGGGACACAGCCCCAGCATTTT. It is translated as CASSLGLGTQPQHF. The full variable domain, in which reference TRBV7-2 and TRBJ1-5 provide the parts outside the CDR3, is GAGVSQSPSNKVTEKGKDVELRCDPISGHTALYWYRQSLGQGLEFLIYFQGNSAPDKSGLPSDRFSAERTGGSVSTLTIQRTQQEDSAVYLCASSLGLGTQPQHFGDGTRLSIL.

The rearrangement links TRBV5-6 to TRBJ2-1; possibly TRBD2 for D (5 bases). V lost 0 bases and J lost 0, with 10 bases in between. The CDR3 extends over 16 amino acids. Germline values: CDR1 SGHDT, CDR2 YYEEEE. CDR3 sequence reads: CASSLGGPSSYNEQFF. CDR3 nucleotides: TGTGCCAGCAGCTTGGGAGGGCCGAGCTCCTACAATGAGCAGTTCTTC. The full variable domain, its missing parts supplied by reference TRBV5-6 and TRBJ2-1, is DAGVTQSPTHLIKTRGQQVTLRCSPKSGHDTVSWYQQALGQGPQFIFQYYEEEERQRGNFPDRFSGHQFPNYSSELNVNALLLGDSALYLCASSLGGPSSYNEQFFGPGTRLTVL.

In its sample, this clone was seen a few times. This sequence joins TRBV27 and TRBJ2-2; the match to TRBD2 covers 11 bases. The germline CDR1 and CDR2 sequences are MNHEY and SMNVEV (reference sequence). This CDR3 is built from 19 residues. The ends lost 2 bases at V and 4 bases at J; junction bases unmatched: 12. This chain's CDR3 is CASSLQEGAGLAVTGELFF. CDR3 nucleotide sequence: TGTGCCAGCAGTTTACAAGAGGGAGCGGGACTAGCGGTCACCGGGGAGCTGTTTTTT.

There are a few counts of this clone. J is TRBJ2-7 and V is TRBV6-4, with 7 bases lining up with TRBD1. This CDR3 comprises 13 residues. With 7 bases clipped from V and 3 bases from J, the junction kept 6 bases outside the gene matches. The germline V gene encodes CDR1 MRHNA and CDR2 SNTAGT. Here the CDR3 DNA reads TGTGCCAGCACTTGGACAGGCCACTACGAGCAGTACTTC. This gives the protein CASTWTGHYEQYF.

V and J are TRBV18 and TRBJ2-3; possibly TRBD1 or TRBD2 for D (5 bases each). Trimming took 2 bases from V and 0 from J, leaving 12 bases between them. CDR1 KGHSH and CDR2 LQKENI come from the germline V gene. The CDR3 extends over 16 amino acids. The CDR3 DNA sequence: TGTGCCAGCTCACCAGAGGGGTCGACTAGCACAGATACGCAGTATTTT. It yields the protein CASSPEGSTSTDTQYF. Supplemented by reference TRBV18 and TRBJ2-3, the full variable domain reads NAGVMQNPRHLVRRRGQEARLRCSPMKGHSHVYWYRQLPEEGLKFMVYLQKENIIDESGMPKERFSAEFPKEGPSILRIQQVVRGDSAAYFCASSPEGSTSTDTQYFGPGTRLTVL.